Following are 10 T cell receptor beta chains from one sample sequenced in a study of T cells in Graves' hyperthyroidism and ophthalmopathy. Template material for amplifying TCR beta CDR3 regions consisted of RNA transcripts. When the TCR CDR3 underwent first-round RT-PCR, the HTBI primer set was used. TCRdb used MiXCR to reprocess the multiplex PCR reads, holding one entry per CDR3 protein. Among around 180,000 distinct CDR3 sequences listed, about 17% were seen once. Sequencing input: blood. These receptors all stem from a woman aged 45-65 years with Graves' hyperthyroidism.

In the case of this clonotype: One junction end disagrees with the germline gene, perhaps due to a read error. The chain has TRBV7-9 and TRBJ1-6; possibly TRBD1 for D (5 bases). The CDR3 is 16 amino acids. The germline V gene has CDR1 SEHNR and CDR2 FQNEAQ (reference sequence). CDR3 region: CASSPGGRGYNSPLHF. DNA for the CDR3: TGTGCCAGCAGCCCCGGGGGACGCGGGTATAATTCCCCCCTCCACTTT.

This clonotype has more than one count but fewer than ten. A single base separates this from a much larger clone, so it may be a read error. The CDR3 DNA reads TGTGCCAGCAGTTCCGGGACAGGGAAAGGGTACACTGAAGCTTCCTTT. Encoded protein: CASSSGTGKGYTEASF. This chain joins TRBV6-1 and TRBJ1-1, with 9 bases aligning to TRBD1. The CDR3 is 16 amino acids. Germline V gene data show CDR1 as MNHNS and CDR2 as SASEGT.

This clonotype has at least ten counts. The V gene is TRBV12-3 or TRBV12-4, the J gene TRBJ1-5; D gene unclear. The V gene lost 3 bases and the J gene lost 1 base, with 7 bases spanning the gap. CDR3 length: 14 amino acids. CDR3 bases: TGTGCCAGCAGTTTTAGAGGGAGCAATCAGCCCCAGCATTTT. Its translation is CASSFRGSNQPQHF.

This clonotype appeared many times. The chain combines TRBV11-2 with TRBJ2-1, with 11 bases matching TRBD2. In germline, CDR1 is SGHAT, CDR2 FQNNGV. This CDR3 spans 15 amino acids. J lost 6 bases, V lost 5 bases, and 6 bases had no gene match. The CDR3 protein is CASSQQTSGANEQFF. CDR3 in DNA: TGTGCCAGCAGCCAACAGACTAGCGGGGCCAATGAGCAGTTCTTC.

The chain couples TRBV12-3 or TRBV12-4 to TRBJ1-1; D possibly corresponds to TRBD1 (5 bases). The V end lost 6 bases, the J end lost 5 bases, and 13 bases lay between the germline ends. This CDR3 has 13 amino acids. The CDR3 loop reads CASSLGGKTEAFF. The CDR3 region has the DNA TGTGCCAGCAGCCTTGGGGGTAAAACTGAAGCTTTCTTT.

This clonotype showed up many times. The CDR3 reads CSARASDRNNYGYTF. The CDR3 region has the DNA TGCAGTGCTAGAGCCTCGGACCGAAACAACTATGGCTACACCTTC. The chain employs TRBV20-1 and TRBJ1-2; D is ambiguous. Trimming cost V 1 base and J 2 bases, with 14 bases left between them. Germline values: CDR1 DFQATT, CDR2 SNEGSKA (reference sequence). This CDR3 is 15 amino acids long.

A few counts support this clonotype. The J gene is TRBJ1-5, the V gene TRBV4-1; D remains unclear. Trimming took off 2 bases at V and 6 bases at J, with 8 bases between the two ends. The CDR3 extends over 13 amino acids. The germline gives CDR1 MGHRA, CDR2 YSYEKL. CDR3 amino acids: CASSQRMGQPQHF. The CDR3 nucleotides are TGCGCCAGCAGCCAACGTATGGGTCAGCCCCAGCATTTT.

This clonotype was observed at least ten times. The chain employs TRBV2 and TRBJ1-2, with TRBD1 as a possible D gene (6 bases). The V and J ends lost 10 bases and 7 bases respectively, with 22 bases between them. The CDR3 totals 14 residues. CDR1 and CDR2 (germline): SNHLY, FYNNEI. The CDR3 nucleotides are TGTGCCATCGGGGGGGCAGGGGCGTTGTCTGGCTACACCTTC. It encodes CAIGGAGALSGYTF.

CDR3 coding DNA: TGTGCCTCCCGTCTCGATACAGGCGTTTCTAACTATGGCTACACCTTC. It encodes CASRLDTGVSNYGYTF. This chain uses TRBV19 with TRBJ1-2, with D perhaps matching TRBD1 (5 bases). Germline CDR1 LNHDA, CDR2 SQIVND (reference sequence). Trimming removed 11 bases from V and 0 bases from J, with 22 bases in between. The CDR3 is 16 residues long.

This clonotype has a count of ten or more. The chain combines TRBV6-1 with TRBJ1-6; D unclear. The CDR3 runs to 16 residues. Deletions cut 5 bases from V and 7 bases from J, with 18 bases between. Germline V gives CDR1 MNHNS, CDR2 SASEGT. This CDR3 is CASSRMSGVGNSPLHF. The CDR3 coding sequence is TGTGCCAGCAGTCGAATGAGTGGGGTTGGCAATTCACCCCTCCACTTT.